A selection of T cell receptor beta chains follows, all from one sample in a study of cytomegalovirus exposure and HLA in healthy donors. Produced via immunoSEQ multiplex PCR; TCRdb's table is partial and in-frame only. The sample lists 85,000 to 100,000 clones, 84% occurring once. Material for sequencing was PBMCs. The receptor set was obtained from a young woman in good health and CMV-seropositive. Both conserved end residues are part of each CDR3. The order of the fields is CDR3 protein, V gene, J gene.

CASSYYPPNIQYF	TRBV27	TRBJ2-4
CASSLQAGLGSNTDTQYF	TRBV7-9	TRBJ2-3
CASSLARDRTGNTIYF	TRBV7-8	TRBJ1-3
CASSLISQGDTIYF	TRBV7-9	TRBJ1-3
CASIPGVDREMGTNYGYTF	TRBV19	TRBJ1-2
CASSQELSSEQYF	TRBV4-2	TRBJ2-7
CASSLGVAGTDTQYF	TRBV5-1	TRBJ2-3
CACEGLGNSPLHF	TRBV19	TRBJ1-6
CASSSYGYTF	TRBV28	TRBJ1-2
CASSVASTDTQYF	TRBV9	TRBJ2-3
CASRGTGEAFF	TRBV6-4	TRBJ1-1
CSARAQGEAFF	TRBV20-1	TRBJ1-1
CASSLEGGSPYEQYF	TRBV5-1	TRBJ2-7
CASSQVGTSGIYEQYF	TRBV4-1	TRBJ2-7
CASRGAVYQETQYF	TRBV6-5	TRBJ2-5
CASSSGQGVYEQYF	TRBV7-9	TRBJ2-7
CASSSARTSSYNEQFF	TRBV5-1	TRBJ2-1